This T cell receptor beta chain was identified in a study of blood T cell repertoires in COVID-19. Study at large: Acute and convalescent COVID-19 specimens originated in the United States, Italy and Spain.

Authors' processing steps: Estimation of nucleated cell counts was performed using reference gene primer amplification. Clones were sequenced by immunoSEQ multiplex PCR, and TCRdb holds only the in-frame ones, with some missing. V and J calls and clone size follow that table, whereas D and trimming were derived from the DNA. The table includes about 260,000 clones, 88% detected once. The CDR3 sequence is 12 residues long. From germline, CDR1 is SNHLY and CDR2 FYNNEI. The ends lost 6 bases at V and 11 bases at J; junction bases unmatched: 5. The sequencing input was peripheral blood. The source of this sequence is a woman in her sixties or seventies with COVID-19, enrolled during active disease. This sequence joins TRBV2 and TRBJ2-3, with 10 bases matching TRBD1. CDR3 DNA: TGTGCCAGCAGCAGGGACAGGGGAAAGCAGTATTTT. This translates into CASSRDRGKQYF.